Listed below are T cell receptor beta chains from one sample, sequenced in a study of T cell repertoires in cytomegalovirus infection. Each CDR3 protein gets one entry after TCRdb re-called the reads with MiXCR. The sample has 700,000 to 950,000 distinct CDR3 sequences, less than 35% seen once. The antigens for these receptors are not known. This specimen consisted of cultured CD8+ T cells from PBMCs, obtained from culture after CMV antigen stimulation. The receptors derive from a human donor in good health (CMV status not recorded). Some clones in this sample may be carry-over from other donors' samples. Both conserved end residues are part of each CDR3. Each record gives: J gene, V gene, CDR3 protein.

>TRBJ2-7|TRBV6-1
CAIQYRAGDSYEQYF
>TRBJ2-7|TRBV19
CASSMGGANAYEQYF
>TRBJ1-1|TRBV6-2/TRBV6-3
CASSLPSGALSIDTEAFF
>TRBJ2-5|TRBV6-5
CASSGHGQETQYF
>TRBJ2-5|TRBV18
CASSPSGTQETQYF
>TRBJ1-6|TRBV4-1
CASSAEGIRSPLHF
>TRBJ2-5|TRBV6-5
CASSYSPEAGMTQYF
>TRBJ2-5|TRBV7-9
CASSLESAAYQETQYF
>TRBJ2-3|TRBV7-6
CASSSTADTQYF
>TRBJ2-3|TRBV12-3/TRBV12-4
CASKAGGSTDTQYF
>TRBJ2-4|TRBV7-9
CASSLVGQGADIQYF
>TRBJ1-2|TRBV6-1
CASSEDGDYLYGYTF
>TRBJ2-5|TRBV7-9
CASSQGTRLQETQYF
>TRBJ2-3|TRBV12-3/TRBV12-4
CASSLKKGSTDTQYF
>TRBJ2-2|TRBV27
CASRTDGTGVVGELFF
>TRBJ1-5|TRBV25-1
CASSPFMVEDSLWQPQHF
>TRBJ2-7|TRBV13
CASSHDRGQYEQYF
>TRBJ1-2|TRBV28
CASASTTQEQGDYGYTF
>TRBJ1-5|TRBV19
CASSAGHGPQPQHF
>TRBJ1-1|TRBV28
CASSWTYEAFF
>TRBJ1-2|TRBV25-1
CASSGGTSHGNYGYTF
>TRBJ2-7|TRBV12-3/TRBV12-4
CASRTGGPYEQYF
>TRBJ1-1|TRBV7-2
CASSGVLGTEAFF
>TRBJ1-2|TRBV5-1
CASSSWTETNYGYTF
>TRBJ2-2|TRBV5-1
CASSSLITGTGNTGELFF
>TRBJ2-2|TRBV5-6
CASTFTAPTGELFF
>TRBJ1-1|TRBV19
CASSIETGVTVNTEAFF
>TRBJ1-2|TRBV5-4
CASSLTTQVPPSSFEGYTF
>TRBJ1-5|TRBV12-5
CASGLVNNPKHF
>TRBJ2-2|TRBV12-3/TRBV12-4
CASSHSRRTGELFF
>TRBJ2-6|TRBV27
CASSHTGSGANVLTF
>TRBJ1-5|TRBV7-8
CASSPRGSTGGNQPQHF
>TRBJ1-6|TRBV11-2
CASSFGQGLTPLHF
>TRBJ2-1|TRBV27
CASRDRADEQFF
>TRBJ2-3|TRBV5-6
CASSSKGF